These 12 T cell receptor beta chains were sequenced from one sample in a study of human T cells and chemical hapten exposure. As for time point: patch test 2, 6 weeks after DPC sensitization. Stated treatment: therapeutic diphenylcyclopropenone sensitization with weekly scalp DPC. TCRdb reprocessed the RACE reads via MiXCR and lists one record per CDR3 protein. This sample yields 110,000 to 150,000 distinct CDR3 sequences, of which approximately 12% are seen a single time; approximately 1.3% belongs to the top ten. This specimen was whole blood, taken in connection with sensitization to the hapten diphenylcyclopropenone (DPC). Every receptor here comes from a woman aged 50 to 65 with alopecia areata. Some clones in this sample may be carry-over from other donors' samples.

This clonotype was counted ten times or more. The chain combines TRBV20-1 with TRBJ1-2; maybe TRBD1 (5 bases). Germline-derived CDR1 and CDR2 are DFQATT and SNEGSKA (reference sequence). The CDR3 covers 14 residues. V dropped 3 bases and J dropped 5 bases, with 16 bases sitting between them. The CDR3 protein is CSASWPGGEYGYTF. The CDR3 DNA is TGCAGTGCTAGTTGGCCGGGAGGGGAGTATGGCTACACCTTC.

This clonotype was recorded at least ten times. The gene calls are TRBV28 and TRBJ2-7; D ambiguous. Trimming left V 6 bases short and J 4 bases short, with 10 bases between. This CDR3 is 12 amino acids long. CDR1 and CDR2 from the germline V gene are MDHEN and SYDVKM. The CDR3 region is CASRSSTYEQYF. The CDR3 nucleotides read TGTGCCAGCAGGTCAAGTACGTACGAGCAGTACTTC.

This chain links TRBV5-1 with TRBJ2-2; D remains ambiguous. This CDR3 region has 13 residues. Deletions cut 0 bases from V and 6 bases from J, with 6 bases between. Germline V gives CDR1 SGHRS, CDR2 YFSETQ. The CDR3 here is CASSLDYSGELFF. The CDR3 DNA sequence: TGCGCCAGCAGCTTGGATTACTCCGGGGAGCTGTTTTTT.

The chain uses TRBV2 and TRBJ2-7; D call uncertain. Germline CDR1 reads SNHLY; CDR2 reads FYNNEI. This CDR3 is 12 amino acids long. V gave up 4 bases and J gave up 6 bases, with 10 bases separating them. CDR3 region: CASSGTPAEQYF. The CDR3 nucleotides are TGTGCCAGCAGTGGAACCCCGGCCGAGCAGTACTTC.

This clonotype was detected many times. V gene TRBV7-2 combines with J gene TRBJ2-5; 15 bases line up with TRBD2. The V segment lost 6 bases and the J segment 4 bases; nucleotides outside the gene matches: 9. CDR1 and CDR2 from the germline V gene are SGHTA and FQGNSA. The CDR3 loop spans 17 amino acids. The CDR3 reads CASRSGLAGGSRETQYF. The DNA of the CDR3 is TGTGCCAGCAGGTCAGGACTAGCGGGAGGGTCGCGAGAGACCCAGTACTTC.

This clonotype was seen many times. This sequence joins TRBV18 and TRBJ1-4, with TRBD1 matching over 9 bases. Trimming cost V 3 bases and J 0 bases; bases outside gene matches: 5. Germline CDR1 is KGHSH and CDR2 is LQKENI. This CDR3 spans 17 amino acids. The CDR3 spells CASSPLGQGATNEKLFF. In DNA form, the CDR3 reads TGTGCCAGCTCACCTCTGGGACAGGGTGCAACTAATGAAAAACTGTTTTTT.

This clonotype was seen more than once but under ten times. The chain carries TRBV18 and TRBJ1-5; possibly TRBD1 for D (5 bases). The V and J ends lost 5 bases and 2 bases respectively, with 16 bases between them. The CDR3 contains 16 residues. CDR1 is KGHSH and CDR2 is LQKENI in the germline V gene. The chain's CDR3 is CASSAGALEGNQPQHF. DNA of the CDR3: TGTGCCAGCTCAGCCGGGGCCCTGGAAGGCAATCAGCCCCAGCATTTT.

The chain carries TRBV2 and TRBJ2-6; 8 bases are shared with TRBD1. CDR1 is SNHLY, CDR2 FYNNEI, per germline. Germline trimming cut 5 bases from V and 1 base from J; bases unmatched to any gene: 10. The CDR3 has 18 residues. Here the CDR3 reads CASSSAQGAVSGANVLTF. The CDR3 coding sequence is TGTGCCAGCAGTTCTGCGCAGGGGGCGGTTTCTGGGGCCAACGTCCTGACTTTC.

The chain carries TRBV5-1 and TRBJ2-5; 7 nucleotides agree with TRBD2. Germline V gene sequence: CDR1 SGHRS, CDR2 YFSETQ. Trimming took 4 bases from V and 5 from J; bases not matched to a gene: 8. The length of the CDR3 is 14 residues. CDR3 DNA: TGCGCCAGCAGCCGGGAGGCTAGCGGCGAGACCCAGTACTTC. It yields the protein CASSREASGETQYF. Using reference TRBV5-1 and TRBJ2-5 for the parts outside the CDR3, the full variable domain is KAGVTQTPRYLIKTRGQQVTLSCSPISGHRSVSWYQQTPGQGLQFLFEYFSETQRNKGNFPGRFSGRQFSNSRSEMNVSTLELGDSALYLCASSREASGETQYFGPGTRLLVL.

The V gene is TRBV29-1, the J gene TRBJ2-1, with TRBD2 matching 8 bases. This CDR3 region has 15 residues. The ends lost 5 bases at V and 9 bases at J; junction bases unmatched: 15. The germline V gene has CDR1 SQVTM and CDR2 ANQGSEA. The CDR3 region has the DNA TGCAGCGTTACCTCTCCCCTGACTAGCGAAGGTGAGCAGTTCTTC. It specifies CSVTSPLTSEGEQFF.

V is TRBV5-1 and J is TRBJ2-7, with a tentative D call TRBD1 (6 bases). Trimming left V 6 bases short and J 0 bases short, with 13 bases between. Germline loops: CDR1 SGHRS, CDR2 YFSETQ. There are 14 residues in the CDR3. In nucleotides, the CDR3 is TGCGCCAGCATGTGGGGGACAACCTCCTACGAGCAGTACTTC. Encoded protein: CASMWGTTSYEQYF. Full variable domain (missing parts from reference TRBV5-1 and TRBJ2-7): KAGVTQTPRYLIKTRGQQVTLSCSPISGHRSVSWYQQTPGQGLQFLFEYFSETQRNKGNFPGRFSGRQFSNSRSEMNVSTLELGDSALYLCASMWGTTSYEQYFGPGTRLTVT.

Ten or more counts support this clonotype. This chain links TRBV7-2 with TRBJ2-7; TRBD1 agrees at 8 bases. The CDR3 spans 15 residues. V was pared by 5 bases and J by 3 bases, with 9 bases of the junction left unmatched. CDR1 and CDR2 from the germline V gene are SGHTA and FQGNSA. The DNA of the CDR3 is TGTGCCAGCAGCACCTGGACAGGGTCCGTCTACGAGCAGTACTTC. Encoded protein: CASSTWTGSVYEQYF. Drawing the rest from reference TRBV7-2 and TRBJ2-7, the complete variable domain is GAGVSQSPSNKVTEKGKDVELRCDPISGHTALYWYRQSLGQGLEFLIYFQGNSAPDKSGLPSDRFSAERTGGSVSTLTIQRTQQEDSAVYLCASSTWTGSVYEQYFGPGTRLTVT.